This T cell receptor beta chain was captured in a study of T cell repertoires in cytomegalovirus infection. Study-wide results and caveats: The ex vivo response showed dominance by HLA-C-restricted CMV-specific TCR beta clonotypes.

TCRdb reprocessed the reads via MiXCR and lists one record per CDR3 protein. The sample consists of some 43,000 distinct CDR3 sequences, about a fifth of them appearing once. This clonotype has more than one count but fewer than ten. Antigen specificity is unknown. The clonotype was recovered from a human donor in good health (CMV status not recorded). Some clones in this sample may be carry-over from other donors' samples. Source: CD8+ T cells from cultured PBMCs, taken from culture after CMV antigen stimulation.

The CDR3 nucleotides read TGTGCCACCAGTGATTTGCGTCAGGGGGCGAATGAGCAGTTCTTC. Amino acids: CATSDLRQGANEQFF. The chain employs TRBV24-1 and TRBJ2-1, with 8 bases lining up with TRBD1. Germline CDR1 and CDR2: KGHDR and SFDVKD. This CDR3 is 15 amino acids long. Trimming at V came to 0 bases and at J to 7 bases, leaving 4 bases not matched to a gene.